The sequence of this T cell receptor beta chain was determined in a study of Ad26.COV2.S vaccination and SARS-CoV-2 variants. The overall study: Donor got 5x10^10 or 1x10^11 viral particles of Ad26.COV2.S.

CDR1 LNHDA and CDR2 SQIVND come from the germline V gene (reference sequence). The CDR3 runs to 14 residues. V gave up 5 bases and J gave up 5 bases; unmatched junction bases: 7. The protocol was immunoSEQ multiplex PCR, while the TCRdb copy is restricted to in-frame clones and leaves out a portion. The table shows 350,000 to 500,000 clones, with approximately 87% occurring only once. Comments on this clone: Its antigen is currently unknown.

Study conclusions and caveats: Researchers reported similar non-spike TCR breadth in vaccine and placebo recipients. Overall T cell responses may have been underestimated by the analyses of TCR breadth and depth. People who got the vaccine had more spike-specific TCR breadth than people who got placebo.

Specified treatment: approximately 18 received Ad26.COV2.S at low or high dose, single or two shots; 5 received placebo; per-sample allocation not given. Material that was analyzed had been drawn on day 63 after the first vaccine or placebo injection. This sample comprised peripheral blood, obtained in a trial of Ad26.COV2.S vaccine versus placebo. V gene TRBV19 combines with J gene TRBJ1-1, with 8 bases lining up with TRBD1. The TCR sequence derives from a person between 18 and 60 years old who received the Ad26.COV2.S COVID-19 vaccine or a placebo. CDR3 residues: CASSGGQGKTEAFF. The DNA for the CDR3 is TGTGCCAGTAGTGGCGGACAGGGAAAGACTGAAGCTTTCTTT.